The source of this TCR beta chain is a study of shared clonotypes between healthy human individuals. Positive CCR7 selection of CD45RO-negative cells yielded the naive CD8 cells, and terminally differentiated effector memory CD45RA+ cells were excluded. This CDR3 has 13 amino acids. Germline V gene data show CDR1 as SQVTM and CDR2 as ANQGSEA. Trimming took 7 bases from V and 2 from J; bases not matched to a gene: 4. Sequencing was performed with immunoSEQ multiplex PCR; in TCRdb, only in-frame clones are kept and a portion is missing. The data contain hundreds of thousands of clones, 90% to 95% of them singletons.

The TCR sequence derives from a man in his thirties or forties in good health. Sequencing was performed on naive CD8+ T cells sorted from blood. The J gene is TRBJ2-3, the V gene TRBV29-1; 9 positions match TRBD2. CDR3 amino acids: CSDRTSDTDTQYF. For the CDR3, the DNA is TGCAGCGACCGGACTAGCGACACAGATACGCAGTATTTT.